Presented here are 31 T cell receptor beta chains from one specimen sequenced in a study of T-cell reconstitution after alpha-beta-depleted transplantation in children. Unique molecular identifiers were incorporated into the prepared TCRbeta library. MiXCR, applied by TCRdb to the PCR reads, yields one record per CDR3 protein. The repertoire holds roughly 250,000 distinct CDR3 sequences, with just under 8.5% as singletons. Sample: PBMCs, mostly from graft donor cells, taken 180 days after TCRalphabeta/CD19-depleted stem cell transplant. These TCRs come from a male patient younger than 18 who had a stem cell transplant for acute lymphoblastic leukemia, so the T cells may come from the graft donor.

This clonotype was seen many times. This sequence joins TRBV12-3 or TRBV12-4 and TRBJ2-3; TRBD2 matches at 13 bases. This CDR3 spans 18 amino acids. The V segment lost 6 bases and the J segment 4 bases; nucleotides outside the gene matches: 13. The CDR3 protein is CASSQLAGGLFRADTQYF. In nucleotides, the CDR3 is TGTGCCAGCAGCCAACTAGCGGGGGGGCTGTTTAGGGCAGATACGCAGTATTTT.

This clonotype has a count of ten or more. The V and J genes are TRBV20-1 and TRBJ1-5; no clear D. The CDR3 totals 13 residues. Germline CDR1 DFQATT, CDR2 SNEGSKA (reference sequence). Trimming left V 3 bases short and J 3 bases short, with 9 bases between. CDR3 protein: CSASGRLNQPQHF. The DNA of the CDR3 is TGCAGTGCTAGTGGGAGGCTCAATCAGCCCCAGCATTTT.

This clonotype has at least ten counts. The chain has TRBV5-4 and TRBJ2-1; D uncertain. This CDR3 region has 19 residues. The V gene lost 2 bases and the J gene lost 0 bases, with 21 bases spanning the gap. CDR1 is SGHNT, CDR2 YYREEE, per germline (reference sequence). The CDR3 protein is CASSFVIILGGSSYNEQFF. Here the CDR3 DNA reads TGTGCCAGCAGCTTTGTTATAATTCTCGGCGGTAGCTCCTACAATGAGCAGTTCTTC. Filled out from reference TRBV5-4 and TRBJ2-1, the complete variable domain reads ETGVTQSPTHLIKTRGQQVTLRCSSQSGHNTVSWYQQALGQGPQFIFQYYREEENGRGNFPPRFSGLQFPNYSSELNVNALELDDSALYLCASSFVIILGGSSYNEQFFGPGTRLTVL.

This clonotype showed up many times. V gene TRBV6-2 or TRBV6-3 combines with J gene TRBJ2-5; tentative D call: TRBD2 (5 bases). V was cut by 0 bases and J by 3 bases, with 17 bases left in between. The CDR3 covers 17 residues. CDR1 and CDR2 from the germline V gene are MNHEY and SVGEGT. The CDR3 DNA reads TGTGCCAGCAGTTACTCGAGGGAAGAAAGGGCCAAAGAGACCCAGTACTTC. Translation: CASSYSREERAKETQYF.

This clonotype was observed many times. The V and J genes are TRBV20-1 and TRBJ2-7; 7 bases fit TRBD2. Trimming took 6 bases from V and 1 from J; bases not matched to a gene: 3. CDR1 DFQATT and CDR2 SNEGSKA come from the germline V gene (reference sequence). The CDR3 sequence is 12 residues long. CDR3 loop: CSARDYSYEQYF. The CDR3 nucleotides read TGCAGTGCCCGGGACTATTCCTACGAGCAGTACTTC.

This clonotype was counted ten times or more. The chain couples TRBV7-6 to TRBJ1-3; D perhaps matches TRBD1 (5 bases). The CDR3 has 16 amino acids. Trimming shortened V by 0 bases and J by 4 bases, and 13 bases separated the two germline ends. CDR1 SGHVS and CDR2 FNYEAQ come from the germline V gene. The CDR3 here is CASSLAARGVGNTIYF. DNA of the CDR3: TGTGCCAGCAGCTTAGCAGCGAGAGGGGTCGGAAACACCATATATTTT. The full variable domain, completed using reference TRBV7-6 and TRBJ1-3, is GAGVSQSPRYKVTKRGQDVALRCDPISGHVSLYWYRQALGQGPEFLTYFNYEAQQDKSGLPNDRFSAERPEGSISTLTIQRTEQRDSAMYRCASSLAARGVGNTIYFGEGSWLTVV.

With regard to this clonotype: One end of the junction varies from germline; a read error may be responsible. The rearrangement uses TRBV14 and TRBJ1-1; no clear D gene. The CDR3 runs 13 residues. Germline assignment: CDR1 SGHDN and CDR2 FVKESK. The CDR3 region is CASSQRGNTDAFF. The CDR3 region has the DNA TGTGCCAGCAGCCAAAGAGGGAACACTGACGCTTTCTTT.

There are many counts of this clonotype. The chain couples TRBV12-3 or TRBV12-4 to TRBJ2-5; D is perhaps TRBD2 (5 bases). CDR3 length: 15 amino acids. Between the trimmed V and J ends, which lost 5 bases and 7 bases, there was a span of 20 bases. The CDR3: CASSPRGQPELTQYF. The CDR3 region has the DNA TGTGCCAGCAGTCCACGAGGGCAGCCGGAGTTGACCCAGTACTTC.

This clonotype appeared many times. The chain is built from TRBV12-3 or TRBV12-4 and TRBJ1-4; D perhaps matches TRBD1 (5 bases). V lost 3 bases and J lost 8, with 16 bases in between. The CDR3 has 15 residues. CDR3 amino acids: CASSLGRREEEKLFF. DNA of the CDR3: TGTGCCAGCAGTTTGGGGCGGAGGGAGGAGGAAAAACTGTTTTTT.

This clonotype was recorded at least ten times. J is TRBJ1-5 and V is TRBV27; D gene ambiguous. V was clipped by 1 base and J by 5 bases, with 6 bases between them. Germline lookup yields CDR1 MNHEY and CDR2 SMNVEV (reference sequence). There are 13 residues in the CDR3. The CDR3 region is CASSLLGDQPQHF. Here the CDR3 DNA reads TGTGCCAGCAGTTTATTGGGCGATCAGCCCCAGCATTTT.

This chain connects TRBV10-3 to TRBJ1-1, with 10 bases aligning to TRBD1. This CDR3 contains 20 residues. Per the germline V gene, CDR1 is ENHRY and CDR2 is SYGVKD. The trim removed 5 bases at V and 1 base at J, leaving 19 bases unmatched. The CDR3 DNA sequence: TGTGCCATCAGTTACCGGGACAGGGGAAGAAGTAGTGGGAAGAACACTGAAGCTTTCTTT. Translating it yields CAISYRDRGRSSGKNTEAFF.

In this sample, this clonotype turned up many times. This chain joins TRBV10-2 and TRBJ2-5; TRBD1 aligns across 9 bases. The trim removed 0 bases at V and 5 bases at J, leaving 10 bases unmatched. Germline-derived CDR1 and CDR2 are WSHSY and SAAADI. This CDR3 is built from 17 residues. The CDR3 here is CASSESPGQGKEETQYF. The CDR3 DNA is TGCGCCAGCAGTGAGTCGCCTGGACAGGGGAAGGAGGAGACCCAGTACTTC.

The table lists this clonotype with many counts. The genes are TRBV11-2 and TRBJ1-2; 9 nucleotides match TRBD1. Germline V lookup: CDR1 SGHAT, CDR2 FQNNGV. The CDR3 consists of 18 residues. The V and J ends lost 6 bases and 3 bases, in that order; junction bases with no gene match: 17. The CDR3 is CASRPAFPRDRVDYGYTF. CDR3 bases: TGTGCCAGCAGGCCAGCCTTTCCCAGGGACAGGGTCGACTATGGCTACACCTTC.

This clonotype was found many times. The chain employs TRBV25-1 and TRBJ2-7, with 7 bases fitting TRBD1. Germline V CDR1 and CDR2: MGHDK, SYGVNS. CDR3 length: 14 residues. V lost 2 bases to trimming and J lost 7 bases; unmatched junction nucleotides: 8. Written as DNA, the CDR3 is TGTGCCAGCAGTGAACGCCACAGCAGGGGGGAGCAGTACTTC. Amino acids: CASSERHSRGEQYF.

This clonotype occurred many times. The J gene is TRBJ2-1, the V gene TRBV7-9; 10 nucleotides align to TRBD2. The CDR3 extends over 17 amino acids. CDR1 and CDR2 from the germline V gene are SEHNR and FQNEAQ (reference sequence). V was clipped by 3 bases and J by 7 bases; unmatched bases: 12. The CDR3 DNA reads TGTGCCAGCAGCTTGGGGCGAGCGGGAGGGCCGTGGAATGAGCAGTTCTTC. Protein product: CASSLGRAGGPWNEQFF.

This clonotype has a count of ten or more. The chain employs TRBV7-2 and TRBJ2-5; 7 bases are a match to TRBD1. Germline V lookup: CDR1 SGHTA, CDR2 FQGNSA. V was pared by 5 bases and J by 7 bases, with 4 bases of the junction left unmatched. CDR3 length: 12 amino acids. The CDR3 nucleotides read TGTGCCAGCAGCCTGACAGGGACGACCCAGTACTTC. As protein: CASSLTGTTQYF.

This clonotype was detected ten times or more. This chain links TRBV4-1 with TRBJ1-2; 7 bases align to TRBD1. The CDR3 spans 16 residues. CDR1 is MGHRA, CDR2 YSYEKL, per germline. Trimming cost V 4 bases and J 4 bases; bases outside gene matches: 12. CDR3 DNA: TGCGCCAGCAGCCCAGAGTTGGGACAGCCCCTCTATGGCTACACCTTC. Translation: CASSPELGQPLYGYTF.

This clonotype came up many times. The J gene is TRBJ2-7, the V gene TRBV10-3; D possibly matches TRBD1 or TRBD2 (5 bases each). The length of the CDR3 is 14 residues. V lost 3 bases, J lost 0 bases, and 9 bases lay in between. Germline CDR1 ENHRY, CDR2 SYGVKD. CDR3 protein: CAISDPGTSYEQYF. The CDR3 nucleotides read TGTGCCATCAGTGATCCCGGGACCTCCTACGAGCAGTACTTC.

Details on this clonotype: Relative to the germline gene, one junction end is altered; a read error may explain this. This rearrangement joins TRBV6-5 to TRBJ2-1, with a tentative D call TRBD1 (7 bases). The CDR3 contains 14 residues. Germline loops: CDR1 MNHEY, CDR2 SVGAGI. The CDR3 sequence is CASSYSSRQGGTEF. The CDR3 DNA reads as TGTGCCAGCAGTTACTCGAGCCGACAGGGCGGGACAGAATTC.

This clonotype was counted at least ten times. This chain joins TRBV29-1 and TRBJ1-5, with 8 bases matching TRBD1. Germline values: CDR1 SQVTM, CDR2 ANQGSEA. Trimming cost V 3 bases and J 0 bases; bases outside gene matches: 13. The CDR3 covers 18 residues. The CDR3 spells CSVDGYCSRGLSNQPQHF. DNA for the CDR3: TGCAGCGTTGACGGGTATTGTTCCAGGGGGCTTAGCAATCAGCCCCAGCATTTT.

This clonotype was recorded at least ten times. V is TRBV29-1 and J is TRBJ2-7; weak D call: TRBD1 (5 bases). This CDR3 spans 11 amino acids. Germline CDR1 is SQVTM and CDR2 is ANQGSEA. With 5 bases removed from V and 3 bases from J, the gap between germline ends came to 8 bases. The CDR3 spells CSVTRDYEQYF. The CDR3 nucleotides read TGCAGCGTTACCAGGGACTACGAGCAGTACTTC.

This clonotype was detected many times. The chain is built from TRBV24-1 and TRBJ1-5; the D gene is possibly TRBD1 (6 bases). CDR3 length: 16 residues. The V gene's germline CDR1 is KGHDR and CDR2 SFDVKD. V gave up 5 bases and J gave up 0 bases, with 13 bases separating them. CDR3 nucleotides: TGTGCCACCAGTGGCGCCACAGGGAATAGCAATCAGCCCCAGCATTTT. Protein product: CATSGATGNSNQPQHF.

This clonotype was seen repeatedly, ten times or more. This chain's CDR3 is CASSQFRKTQYF. The CDR3, as DNA: TGTGCCAGCAGCCAGTTCCGGAAGACCCAGTACTTC. The chain employs TRBV3-1 and TRBJ2-5; D not certain. The germline V and J ends were trimmed by 3 bases and 6 bases, with 8 bases remaining between them. The CDR3 spans 12 residues. Germline V gives CDR1 LGHDT, CDR2 YNNKEL (reference sequence).

The table lists this clonotype with a count of one. The junction and the germline gene differ at one end; a read error may be behind it. The J gene is TRBJ2-2, the V gene TRBV5-1, with 8 bases matching TRBD2. There are 17 residues in the CDR3. Germline V gives CDR1 SGHRS, CDR2 YFSETQ. CDR3 in amino acids: CASSLKAGDANTGEVFF. The CDR3 region has the DNA TGCGCCAGCAGCTTGAAAGCGGGGGACGCGAACACCGGGGAGGTGTTTTTT.

J is TRBJ2-2 and V is TRBV2, with a weak D call TRBD1 (5 bases). Germline CDR1 and CDR2: SNHLY and FYNNEI. This CDR3 has 15 residues. The germline V and J ends were trimmed by 7 bases and 0 bases, with 12 bases remaining between them. The CDR3 sequence is CASKQQVANTGELFF. In DNA form, the CDR3 reads TGTGCCAGCAAACAACAGGTAGCGAACACCGGGGAGCTGTTTTTT.

This clonotype has at least ten counts. V gene TRBV28 combines with J gene TRBJ1-1; D gene ambiguous. CDR1 MDHEN and CDR2 SYDVKM come from the germline V gene. The CDR3 is made up of 14 amino acids. Trimming stripped 3 bases from V and 3 bases from J, with 11 bases between. The CDR3 here is CASSFQKYYTEAFF. For the CDR3, the DNA is TGTGCCAGCAGTTTTCAAAAATACTACACTGAAGCTTTCTTT.

This clonotype was seen ten or more times. As DNA, the CDR3 is TGTGCCAGCAGGGAAACTAGCACAGATACGCAGTATTTT. Translating gives CASRETSTDTQYF. The chain combines TRBV14 with TRBJ2-3; D is undetermined. The germline CDR1 and CDR2 sequences are SGHDN and FVKESK. The CDR3 has 13 amino acids. With 6 bases removed from V and 0 bases from J, the gap between germline ends came to 7 bases. The whole variable domain, remainder taken from reference TRBV14 and TRBJ2-3, is EAGVTQFPSHSVIEKGQTVTLRCDPISGHDNLYWYRRVMGKEIKFLLHFVKESKQDESGMPNNRFLAERTGGTYSTLKVQPAELEDSGVYFCASRETSTDTQYFGPGTRLTVL.

This clonotype was picked up a small number of times. The chain carries TRBV14 and TRBJ1-2; the D is unclear. CDR3 length: 14 amino acids. V lost 0 bases and J 6 bases, leaving 11 bases between the germline ends. The V gene's germline CDR1 is SGHDN and CDR2 FVKESK. The chain's CDR3 is CASSQEVVRDGYTF. The CDR3 bases are TGTGCCAGCAGCCAAGAAGTAGTGAGAGATGGCTACACCTTC. Full variable domain (missing parts from reference TRBV14 and TRBJ1-2): EAGVTQFPSHSVIEKGQTVTLRCDPISGHDNLYWYRRVMGKEIKFLLHFVKESKQDESGMPNNRFLAERTGGTYSTLKVQPAELEDSGVYFCASSQEVVRDGYTFGSGTRLTVV.

The J gene is TRBJ2-7, the V gene TRBV7-9; 9 nucleotides match TRBD2. The germline V gene has CDR1 SEHNR and CDR2 FQNEAQ (reference sequence). V lost 4 bases and J lost 5; bases outside the gene matches: 9. The CDR3 sequence is 15 residues long. CDR3 protein: CASSSRRREGNEQYF. CDR3 DNA sequence: TGTGCCAGCAGCTCGAGGCGGCGGGAGGGGAACGAGCAGTACTTC.

Concerning this clonotype: Since a much larger clone is just one base distant, this may be a read error. V gene TRBV6-5 combines with J gene TRBJ2-5; D possibly matches TRBD1 or TRBD2 (6 bases each). Germline V lookup: CDR1 MNHEY, CDR2 SVGAGI. The length of the CDR3 is 15 residues. DNA of the CDR3: TGTGCCACCAGTTACTCGCGTGGAGGGGGAGAGACCCAGTACTTC. It translates to CATSYSRGGGETQYF.

There are many counts of this clonotype. J is TRBJ1-1 and V is TRBV12-5; D is unresolved. The CDR3 consists of 12 residues. The V gene's germline CDR1 is LGHNT and CDR2 FRNRAP. V lost 6 bases and J 7 bases, leaving 12 bases between the germline ends. The CDR3 bases are TGTGCTAGTGGAGATTTGTACAATGAAGCTTTCTTT. This translates into CASGDLYNEAFF.